A single sample is the source of the 15 T cell receptor beta chains below, sequenced in a study of blood T cell repertoires in COVID-19. Sequenced by immunoSEQ multiplex PCR; TCRdb stores in-frame clones only, minus some. The table lists about 170,000 clones, 70% to 85% of them singletons, with 6.9% in the top ten. Input material: peripheral blood. These receptors all stem from a man at least 80 years old with COVID-19, enrolled during active disease.

The chain links TRBV19 to TRBJ1-5, with 7 bases that match TRBD1. V shed 9 bases, J shed 5 bases, and the junction held 10 bases outside the gene matches. Germline CDR1 reads LNHDA; CDR2 reads SQIVND (reference sequence). CDR3 size: 14 residues. CDR3 sequence (DNA): TGTGCCAGCCACCCTAGGGGGACAGATCAGCCCCAGCATTTT. Translated, it gives CASHPRGTDQPQHF.

This clone has just one count. The chain recombines TRBV7-3 with TRBJ2-3; a weak D match, TRBD1 (6 bases). The CDR3 loop spans 14 amino acids. From germline, CDR1 is SGHTA and CDR2 FQGTGA. V was shortened by 6 bases and J by 2 bases, with 12 bases between the two germline ends. The CDR3, as DNA: TGTGCCAGCAGGCCGGGACACTACACAGATACGCAGTATTTT. It translates to CASRPGHYTDTQYF.

V is TRBV6-5 and J is TRBJ2-7, with 7 bases aligning to TRBD1. Unmatched junction bases numbered 10, after V lost 6 bases and J lost 5 bases. Germline CDR1 MNHEY, CDR2 SVGAGI. The CDR3 has 14 amino acids. Here the CDR3 DNA reads TGTGCCAGCAGATCGGGACAGCTTACGGACGAGCAGTACTTC. It specifies CASRSGQLTDEQYF.

The rearrangement links TRBV14 to TRBJ2-1; D gene ambiguous. CDR1 is SGHDN, CDR2 FVKESK, per germline. The CDR3 runs 18 residues. V was cut by 1 base and J by 4 bases, with 20 bases left in between. The CDR3 loop reads CASSQAEVSPVSYNEQFF. CDR3 nucleotide sequence: TGTGCCAGCAGCCAAGCCGAGGTTAGCCCCGTGAGTTACAATGAGCAGTTCTTC.

V gene TRBV18 combines with J gene TRBJ1-3, with 9 positions matching TRBD1. The J segment lost 4 bases and the V segment lost 3 bases, leaving 1 base of the junction unmatched. The germline V gene has CDR1 KGHSH and CDR2 LQKENI. This CDR3 has 14 amino acids. The CDR3 nucleotides read TGTGCCAGCTCACCGGGACAGGGCGGAAACACCATATATTTT. Its translation is CASSPGQGGNTIYF.

V and J are TRBV19 and TRBJ1-2; TRBD1 aligns across 7 bases. There are 15 residues in the CDR3. CDR1 is LNHDA, CDR2 SQIVND, per germline (reference sequence). The V segment lost 4 bases and the J segment 4 bases; nucleotides outside the gene matches: 9. In DNA form, the CDR3 reads TGTGCCAGTAGTAAAAACCCGGACAGGCCCTATGGCTACACCTTC. Protein sequence: CASSKNPDRPYGYTF.

This clone was seen only a few times. The rearrangement uses TRBV10-3 and TRBJ1-1, with D unresolved. Germline V gives CDR1 ENHRY, CDR2 SYGVKD. The ends were cut back, 1 base at V and 5 bases at J, with 11 bases in the middle. This CDR3 region has 14 residues. The chain's CDR3 is CAISEFGGMTEAFF. The CDR3 DNA reads TGTGCCATCAGTGAGTTTGGAGGGATGACTGAAGCTTTCTTT.

The CDR3 protein is CASSPFPGSGNSPLHF. In DNA form, the CDR3 reads TGCGCCAGCAGCCCATTTCCAGGGTCCGGGAATTCACCCCTCCACTTT. This chain joins TRBV5-1 and TRBJ1-6; D possibly corresponds to TRBD1 (5 bases). The V and J ends lost 4 bases and 7 bases respectively, with 18 bases between them. The CDR3 contains 16 residues. Germline V lookup: CDR1 SGHRS, CDR2 YFSETQ. The complete variable domain, with remaining parts taken from reference TRBV5-1 and TRBJ1-6, reads KAGVTQTPRYLIKTRGQQVTLSCSPISGHRSVSWYQQTPGQGLQFLFEYFSETQRNKGNFPGRFSGRQFSNSRSEMNVSTLELGDSALYLCASSPFPGSGNSPLHFGNGTRLTVT.

The chain joins TRBV19 to TRBJ1-6; D not resolved. The V end was cut by 3 bases, the J end by 0 bases, with 9 bases between. Germline V gives CDR1 LNHDA, CDR2 SQIVND (reference sequence). The CDR3 runs to 16 residues. As DNA, the CDR3 is TGTGCCAGTAGTATCTATGGGAGCTCCTATAATTCACCCCTCCACTTT. Translation: CASSIYGSSYNSPLHF. The full variable domain, rest sourced from reference TRBV19 and TRBJ1-6, is DGGITQSPKYLFRKEGQNVTLSCEQNLNHDAMYWYRQDPGQGLRLIYYSQIVNDFQKGDIAEGYSVSREKKESFPLTVTSAQKNPTAFYLCASSIYGSSYNSPLHFGNGTRLTVT.

The rearrangement joins TRBV19 to TRBJ1-5; no clear D gene. Trimming removed 2 bases at V and 0 bases at J, with 8 bases between. CDR1 and CDR2 (germline): LNHDA, SQIVND (reference sequence). This CDR3 has 15 amino acids. CDR3 protein: CASSIRENSNQPQHF. As DNA, the CDR3 is TGTGCCAGTAGTATAAGAGAAAATAGCAATCAGCCCCAGCATTTT.

This clone was found once. The rearrangement joins TRBV20-1 to TRBJ2-7; 7 bases map to TRBD1. V lost 3 bases to trimming and J lost 1 base; unmatched junction nucleotides: 9. This CDR3 region has 15 residues. Germline loops: CDR1 DFQATT, CDR2 SNEGSKA (reference sequence). The CDR3 here is CSASGRTGLSYEQYF. CDR3 DNA: TGCAGTGCTAGTGGTAGGACAGGTTTGTCCTACGAGCAGTACTTC.

V gene TRBV5-3 combines with J gene TRBJ2-7; D is unresolved. TRBV5-3 is given ORF status, its function remaining uncertain. The CDR3 consists of 13 residues. Trimming took off 1 base at V and 2 bases at J, with 7 bases between the two ends. CDR3 sequence: CARSLTSTYEQYF. The CDR3 region has the DNA TGTGCCAGAAGCTTGACGAGCACCTACGAGCAGTACTTC.

CDR3 nucleotides: TGCGCCAGCAGTGAGTTTCAGAAGGGGCCCTACGAGCAGTACTTC. Protein: CASSEFQKGPYEQYF. The chain recombines TRBV10-1 with TRBJ2-7; D is possibly TRBD1 (5 bases). This CDR3 comprises 15 residues. Germline CDR1 and CDR2: WNHNN and SYGVQD (reference sequence). The V end was cut by 1 base, the J end by 2 bases, with 12 bases between.

V and J are TRBV28 and TRBJ2-5; D call uncertain. The CDR3 runs 13 residues. CDR1 MDHEN and CDR2 SYDVKM come from the germline V gene. Trimming shortened V by 6 bases and J by 5 bases, and 13 bases separated the two germline ends. For the CDR3, the DNA is TGTGCCAGCAGCCCCTCCGGGTTGGAGACCCAGTACTTC. This sequence encodes CASSPSGLETQYF.

The rearrangement joins TRBV7-8 to TRBJ1-6; 7 bases fit TRBD1. V lost 3 bases and J lost 10; bases outside the gene matches: 9. Germline V gene data show CDR1 as SGHVS and CDR2 as FQNEAQ. The CDR3 consists of 15 residues. In nucleotides, the CDR3 is TGTGCCAGCAGCTTCAGACAGGGTGGGGGATCACCCCTCCACTTT. Its protein product is CASSFRQGGGSPLHF.